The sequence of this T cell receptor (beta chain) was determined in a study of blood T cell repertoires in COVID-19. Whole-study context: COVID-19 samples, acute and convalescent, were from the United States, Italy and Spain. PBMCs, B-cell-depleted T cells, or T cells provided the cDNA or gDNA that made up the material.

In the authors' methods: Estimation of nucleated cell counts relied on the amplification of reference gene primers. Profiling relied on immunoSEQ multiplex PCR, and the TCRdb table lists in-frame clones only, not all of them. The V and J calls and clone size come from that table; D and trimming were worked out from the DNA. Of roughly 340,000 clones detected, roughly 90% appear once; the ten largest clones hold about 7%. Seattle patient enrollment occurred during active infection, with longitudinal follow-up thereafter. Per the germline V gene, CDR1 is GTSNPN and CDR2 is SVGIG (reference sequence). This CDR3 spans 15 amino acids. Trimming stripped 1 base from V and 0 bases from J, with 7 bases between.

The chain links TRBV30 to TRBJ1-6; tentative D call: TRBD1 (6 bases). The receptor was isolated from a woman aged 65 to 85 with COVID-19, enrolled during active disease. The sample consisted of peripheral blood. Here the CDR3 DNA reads TGTGCCTGGAGTGGAGGGGGCTCCTATAATTCACCCCTCCACTTT. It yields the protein CAWSGGGSYNSPLHF.